This T cell receptor beta chain derives from a study of blood T cell repertoires in COVID-19. Across the whole study: Both acute and convalescent COVID-19 samples were obtained from the United States, Italy and Spain. T cells, B-cell-depleted T cells, or PBMCs provided the cDNA or gDNA that served as material.

Germline lookup yields CDR1 LNHDA and CDR2 SQIVND (reference sequence). V shed 6 bases and J shed 3 bases, with 18 bases lying between them. The CDR3 extends over 15 amino acids. Per the original methods: Amplification of reference gene primers provided the estimated nucleated cell counts. Method: immunoSEQ multiplex PCR; TCRdb's copy keeps in-frame clones and lacks some. V, J and clone size reflect that table, while D and trimming were determined from the DNA. The sample yields approximately 150,000 clones, more than 80% seen once. The sample consisted of peripheral blood. The clonotype was recovered from a human donor in a cohort sampled during active COVID-19. The rearrangement joins TRBV19 to TRBJ2-7; D unresolved. The chain's CDR3 is CASSVKPIGGYEQYF. CDR3 DNA sequence: TGTGCCAGTAGCGTAAAACCGATCGGCGGCTACGAGCAGTACTTC.